A selection of T cell receptor beta chains follows, all from one sample in a study of blood T cell repertoires in COVID-19. Method: immunoSEQ multiplex PCR; TCRdb's copy keeps in-frame clones and lacks some. The sample has more than 300,000 clones, approximately 85% seen once; the top ten hold 1.5% to 2%. Specimen: peripheral blood. Receptor source: a woman in her forties or fifties with acute or convalescent COVID-19. CDR3s include the opening cysteine and the closing phenylalanine or tryptophan. The order of the fields is clone size, D gene, J gene, V gene, CDR3 DNA, CDR3 protein. The D gene is left open where the match is weak. Clone size is given for some rows only: seen once, a few or many times, or a class if the clone is expanded.

clone_size: NA; d_call: TRBD2; j_call: TRBJ2-2; v_call: TRBV9; cdr3_nt: TGTGCCAGCAGCGTAGCTAGCGGGATCACCGGGGAGCTGTTTTTT; cdr3_aa: CASSVASGITGELFF
clone_size: NA; d_call: NA; j_call: TRBJ1-6; v_call: TRBV5-6; cdr3_nt: TGTGCCAGCAGCTTGCGCGAAAGGACAGCCGGTTGGGGACCCCTCCACTTT; cdr3_aa: CASSLRERTAGWGPLHF
clone_size: NA; d_call: TRBD1; j_call: TRBJ1-2; v_call: TRBV10-3; cdr3_nt: TGTGCCATCAGCGGGACAGGGTATACTGAAGATGGCTACACCTTC; cdr3_aa: CAISGTGYTEDGYTF
clone_size: NA; d_call: TRBD1; j_call: TRBJ2-7; v_call: TRBV7-9; cdr3_nt: TGTGCCAGCAGCCCGGACAGGGGGGCCTACGAGCAGTACTTC; cdr3_aa: CASSPDRGAYEQYF
clone_size: NA; d_call: NA; j_call: TRBJ1-6; v_call: TRBV9; cdr3_nt: TGTGCCAGCAGCCCAGGAGGGGTGTGGTCACCCCTCCACTTT; cdr3_aa: CASSPGGVWSPLHF
clone_size: once; d_call: TRBD2; j_call: TRBJ2-1; v_call: TRBV19; cdr3_nt: TGTGCCAGTAGTCTCTCAGCGGGAGTGGCCTACAATGAGCAGTTCTTC; cdr3_aa: CASSLSAGVAYNEQFF
clone_size: NA; d_call: NA; j_call: TRBJ2-7; v_call: TRBV28; cdr3_nt: TGTGCCAGCAGTTTCTCCGGGAGCTCCATGAAGCAGTACTTC; cdr3_aa: CASSFSGSSMKQYF
clone_size: NA; d_call: NA; j_call: TRBJ1-6; v_call: TRBV11-3; cdr3_nt: TGTGCCAGCAGTCAGGACAGCAATTCACCCCTCCACTTT; cdr3_aa: CASSQDSNSPLHF
clone_size: NA; d_call: TRBD1; j_call: TRBJ2-5; v_call: TRBV10-3; cdr3_nt: TGTGCCATCACACAGGGGCGACAAGAGACCCAGTACTTC; cdr3_aa: CAITQGRQETQYF
clone_size: NA; d_call: TRBD2; j_call: TRBJ2-7; v_call: TRBV15; cdr3_nt: TGTGCCACCAGCAGCCACACTAGCGGGGAAATCTACGAGCAGTACTTC; cdr3_aa: CATSSHTSGEIYEQYF
clone_size: NA; d_call: TRBD1; j_call: TRBJ1-3; v_call: TRBV19; cdr3_nt: TGTGCCAGTAGTATACGACAGGGCCTCGTCTCTGGAAACACCATATATTTT; cdr3_aa: CASSIRQGLVSGNTIYF
clone_size: NA; d_call: NA; j_call: TRBJ2-3; v_call: TRBV3-1/TRBV3-2; cdr3_nt: TGTGCCAGCAGCCGTGGGACTAGCACAGATACGCAGTATTTT; cdr3_aa: CASSRGTSTDTQYF
clone_size: NA; d_call: NA; j_call: TRBJ2-5; v_call: TRBV6-2/TRBV6-3; cdr3_nt: TGTGCCAGCAGTTTCGTCGGCCAAGAGACCCAGTACTTC; cdr3_aa: CASSFVGQETQYF
clone_size: NA; d_call: TRBD1; j_call: TRBJ2-3; v_call: TRBV11-2; cdr3_nt: TGTGCCAGCAGCTTGGGGGACAGGGTGATTGCAGATACGCAGTATTTT; cdr3_aa: CASSLGDRVIADTQYF
clone_size: NA; d_call: TRBD2; j_call: TRBJ2-5; v_call: TRBV29-1; cdr3_nt: TGCAGCGTGGCCTTTGGAGCGGGAGGGAGAGAGACCCAGTACTTC; cdr3_aa: CSVAFGAGGRETQYF